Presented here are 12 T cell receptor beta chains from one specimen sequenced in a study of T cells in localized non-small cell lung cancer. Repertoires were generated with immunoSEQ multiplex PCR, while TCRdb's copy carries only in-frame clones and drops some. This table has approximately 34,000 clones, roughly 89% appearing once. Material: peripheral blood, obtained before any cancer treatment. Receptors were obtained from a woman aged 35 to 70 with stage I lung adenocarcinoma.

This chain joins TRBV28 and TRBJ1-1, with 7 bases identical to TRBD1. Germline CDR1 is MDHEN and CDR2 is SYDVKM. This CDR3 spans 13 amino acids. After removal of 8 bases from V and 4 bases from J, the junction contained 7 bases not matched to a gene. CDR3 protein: CASLLRDSTEAFF. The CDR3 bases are TGTGCCAGCCTGCTCCGGGACAGCACTGAAGCTTTCTTT.

The CDR3 protein is CASSRWTGPQNYGYTF. The CDR3 region has the DNA TGTGCCAGTAGTAGGTGGACAGGGCCCCAAAACTATGGCTACACCTTC. V usage is TRBV19 and J usage is TRBJ1-2, with 8 nucleotides matching TRBD1. The germline V gene has CDR1 LNHDA and CDR2 SQIVND (reference sequence). The length of the CDR3 is 16 residues. The V and J ends lost 4 bases and 2 bases, in that order; junction bases with no gene match: 9.

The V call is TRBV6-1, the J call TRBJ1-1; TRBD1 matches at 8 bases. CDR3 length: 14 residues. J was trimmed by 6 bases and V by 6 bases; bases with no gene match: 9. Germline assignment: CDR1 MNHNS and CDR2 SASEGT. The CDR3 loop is CASRETGGGAEAFF. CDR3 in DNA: TGTGCCAGCAGAGAAACAGGGGGGGGTGCTGAAGCTTTCTTT.

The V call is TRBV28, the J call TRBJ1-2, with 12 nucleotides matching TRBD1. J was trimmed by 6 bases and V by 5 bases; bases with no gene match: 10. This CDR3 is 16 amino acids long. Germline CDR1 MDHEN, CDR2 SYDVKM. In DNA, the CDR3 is TGTGCCAGCAGTCTAAACACCGGGACAGGGGGCCATGGCTACACCTTC. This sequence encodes CASSLNTGTGGHGYTF.

This chain's CDR3 is CASSLLAPVPASIAKNIQYF. The DNA for the CDR3 is TGCGCCAGCAGCCTCCTAGCCCCCGTCCCCGCGAGTATAGCCAAAAACATTCAGTACTTC. V usage is TRBV4-1 and J usage is TRBJ2-4; tentative D call: TRBD2 (5 bases). V was trimmed by 4 bases and J by 0 bases, leaving 25 bases between them. The CDR3 has 20 amino acids. Per the germline V gene, CDR1 is MGHRA and CDR2 is YSYEKL.

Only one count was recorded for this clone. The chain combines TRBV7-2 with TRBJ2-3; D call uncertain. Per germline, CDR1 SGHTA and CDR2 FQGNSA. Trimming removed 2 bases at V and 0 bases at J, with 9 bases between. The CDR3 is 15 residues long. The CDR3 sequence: CASSLYGISTDTQYF. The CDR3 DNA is TGTGCCAGCAGCTTATACGGAATAAGCACAGATACGCAGTATTTT. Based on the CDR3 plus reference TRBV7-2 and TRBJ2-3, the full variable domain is GAGVSQSPSNKVTEKGKDVELRCDPISGHTALYWYRQSLGQGLEFLIYFQGNSAPDKSGLPSDRFSAERTGGSVSTLTIQRTQQEDSAVYLCASSLYGISTDTQYFGPGTRLTVL.

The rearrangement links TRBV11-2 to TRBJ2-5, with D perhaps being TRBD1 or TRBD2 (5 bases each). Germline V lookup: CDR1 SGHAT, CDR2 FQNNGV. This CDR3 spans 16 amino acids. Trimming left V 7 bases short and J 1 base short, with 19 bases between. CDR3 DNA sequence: TGTGCCAGCACCCTCCGCCGGGACGGTCCCCAAGAGACCCAGTACTTC. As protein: CASTLRRDGPQETQYF.

The CDR3 nucleotides are TGTGCCAGCTCACCAACTTGGGGCCAGTCGAACACTGAAGCTTTCTTT. Its protein product is CASSPTWGQSNTEAFF. This rearrangement joins TRBV18 to TRBJ1-1; tentative D call: TRBD1 (5 bases). Germline assignment: CDR1 KGHSH and CDR2 LQKENI. CDR3 length: 16 residues. V lost 2 bases and J lost 1, with 14 bases in between.

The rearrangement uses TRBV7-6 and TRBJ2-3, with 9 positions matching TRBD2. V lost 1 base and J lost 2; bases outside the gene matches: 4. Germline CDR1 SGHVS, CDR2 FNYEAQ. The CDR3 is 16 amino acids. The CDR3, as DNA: TGTGCCAGCAGCTTAGGGAGCGGGGGGATCACAGATACGCAGTATTTT. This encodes CASSLGSGGITDTQYF.

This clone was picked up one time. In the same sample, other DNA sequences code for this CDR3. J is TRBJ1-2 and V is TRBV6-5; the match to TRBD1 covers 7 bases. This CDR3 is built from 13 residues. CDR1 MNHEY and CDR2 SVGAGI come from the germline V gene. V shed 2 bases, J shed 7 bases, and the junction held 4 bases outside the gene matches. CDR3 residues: CASSYRGRGGYTF. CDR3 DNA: TGTGCCAGCAGTTACAGGGGGCGGGGTGGCTACACCTTC.

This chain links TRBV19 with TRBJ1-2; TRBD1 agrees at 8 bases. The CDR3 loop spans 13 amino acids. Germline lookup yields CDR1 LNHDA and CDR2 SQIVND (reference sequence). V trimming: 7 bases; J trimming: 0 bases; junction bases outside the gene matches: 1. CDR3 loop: CASKQGANYGYTF. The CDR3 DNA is TGTGCCAGTAAACAGGGGGCTAACTATGGCTACACCTTC.

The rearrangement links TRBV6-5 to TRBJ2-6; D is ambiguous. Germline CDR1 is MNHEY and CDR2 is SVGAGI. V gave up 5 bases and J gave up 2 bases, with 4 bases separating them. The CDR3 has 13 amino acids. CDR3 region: CASSDPGANVLTF. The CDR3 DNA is TGTGCCAGCAGTGATCCTGGGGCCAACGTCCTGACTTTC.